The 31 T cell receptor beta chains below all came from one sample that was sequenced in a study of cytomegalovirus exposure and HLA in healthy donors. PCR involved 60 Vbeta and 13 Jbeta primers. Measured with immunoSEQ multiplex PCR; TCRdb has only the in-frame clones, and not every one. The sample holds 150,000 to 200,000 clones; 60% to 80% are singletons and the top ten take around 0.97%. Specimen: PBMCs. These receptors came from a woman aged 50 to 60 in good health and CMV-seropositive.

The V and J genes are TRBV27 and TRBJ2-2, with D possibly TRBD2 on 5 matching bases. Germline CDR1 and CDR2: MNHEY and SMNVEV (reference sequence). CDR3 length equals 13 residues. V gave up 8 bases and J gave up 5 bases, with 12 bases separating them. The CDR3 nucleotides are TGTGCCAGCGGTACTAGAACAACCGGGGAGCTGTTTTTT. Encoded protein: CASGTRTTGELFF.

V and J are TRBV7-9 and TRBJ1-2; D might be TRBD1 (6 bases). This CDR3 spans 15 amino acids. Per germline, CDR1 SEHNR and CDR2 FQNEAQ (reference sequence). Trimming took off 3 bases at V and 8 bases at J, with 19 bases between the two ends. CDR3 in DNA: TGTGCCAGCAGCTTCGACCTGACAGGACCAACCGGCTACACCTTC. Residues: CASSFDLTGPTGYTF.

This chain joins TRBV18 and TRBJ1-3; 10 bases agree with TRBD1. CDR1 and CDR2 from the germline V gene are KGHSH and LQKENI. V was clipped by 1 base and J by 4 bases; unmatched bases: 4. The CDR3 covers 16 residues. CDR3 loop: CASSPRQGAGGNTIYF. DNA of the CDR3: TGTGCCAGCTCACCACGACAGGGGGCTGGAGGAAACACCATATATTTT.

The chain carries TRBV7-8 and TRBJ1-4, with 7 bases aligning to TRBD1. The CDR3 extends over 14 amino acids. Germline CDR1 SGHVS, CDR2 FQNEAQ. V gave up 5 bases and J gave up 6 bases; unmatched junction bases: 6. The chain's CDR3 is CASSRQGVDEKLFF. The CDR3, as DNA: TGTGCCAGCAGCCGACAGGGAGTCGATGAAAAACTGTTTTTT.

The chain uses TRBV14 and TRBJ1-2, with TRBD1 matching over 8 bases. Germline loops: CDR1 SGHDN, CDR2 FVKESK. This CDR3 contains 18 residues. V was pared by 0 bases and J by 6 bases, with 15 bases of the junction left unmatched. The CDR3 region is CASSQDLRGQGYWDGYTF. DNA of the CDR3: TGTGCCAGCAGCCAAGATCTCCGCGGACAGGGCTACTGGGATGGCTACACCTTC.

The chain employs TRBV27 and TRBJ1-6; D is uncertain. V was shortened by 6 bases and J by 7 bases, with 10 bases between the two germline ends. CDR1 and CDR2 from the germline V gene are MNHEY and SMNVEV (reference sequence). The CDR3 contains 13 residues. The CDR3 reads CASRRARNSPLHF. The CDR3 DNA is TGTGCCAGCAGAAGAGCGCGAAATTCACCCCTCCACTTT.

The rearrangement uses TRBV19 and TRBJ2-5, with TRBD2 as a possible D gene (5 bases). Germline loops: CDR1 LNHDA, CDR2 SQIVND (reference sequence). Trimming shortened V by 5 bases and J by 6 bases, and 25 bases separated the two germline ends. The CDR3 extends over 17 amino acids. Here the CDR3 DNA reads TGTGCCAGTAGTCCCTCGAGCACGGGTCACTGGAGGAAGACCCAGTACTTC. The encoded protein is CASSPSSTGHWRKTQYF.

J is TRBJ1-4 and V is TRBV30; 7 positions agree with TRBD1. From germline, CDR1 is GTSNPN and CDR2 SVGIG (reference sequence). The CDR3 has 15 amino acids. The V segment lost 5 bases and the J segment 7 bases; nucleotides outside the gene matches: 13. The CDR3 DNA reads as TGTGCCTGGGGAGGGCACAGGGGTTTCGGTGAAAAACTGTTTTTT. This gives the protein CAWGGHRGFGEKLFF.

V usage is TRBV27 and J usage is TRBJ1-1; D gene uncertain. Germline CDR1 MNHEY, CDR2 SMNVEV (reference sequence). The V end was cut by 8 bases, the J end by 5 bases, with 18 bases between. The CDR3 sequence is 14 residues long. The CDR3 DNA is TGTGCCAGCCGGGAGACCGGCGTGGGGACTGAAGCTTTCTTT. Translation gives CASRETGVGTEAFF.

The chain uses TRBV6-6 and TRBJ2-7; the D gene is possibly TRBD2 (5 bases). In germline, CDR1 is MNHNY, CDR2 SVGAGI (reference sequence). Trimming took 8 bases from V and 0 from J, leaving 17 bases between them. This CDR3 is 15 amino acids long. The chain's CDR3 is CASVKTAGSSYEQYF. CDR3 nucleotide sequence: TGTGCCAGCGTTAAGACGGCGGGCAGCTCCTACGAGCAGTACTTC.

The chain links TRBV4-1 to TRBJ1-2; tentatively, D is TRBD1 (5 bases). This CDR3 is 15 amino acids long. Germline V gene sequence: CDR1 MGHRA, CDR2 YSYEKL. With 2 bases removed from V and 2 bases from J, the gap between germline ends came to 12 bases. The CDR3 DNA reads as TGCGCCAGCAGCCAAAGTCGTTCAGGGAACTATGGCTACACCTTC. Its protein product is CASSQSRSGNYGYTF.

The rearrangement links TRBV7-9 to TRBJ1-6, with 9 bases aligning to TRBD1. The ends lost 6 bases at V and 0 bases at J; junction bases unmatched: 9. Germline V gives CDR1 SEHNR, CDR2 FQNEAQ (reference sequence). The CDR3 contains 18 residues. Here the CDR3 reads CASRHDRGMSSYNSPLHF. CDR3 DNA sequence: TGTGCCAGCAGACATGACAGGGGGATGAGCTCCTATAATTCACCCCTCCACTTT.

This chain joins TRBV19 and TRBJ2-5, with TRBD1 identical over 7 bases. This CDR3 is 13 amino acids long. V dropped 6 bases and J dropped 0; count of bases not matched to a gene: 1. In germline, CDR1 is LNHDA, CDR2 SQIVND (reference sequence). CDR3 DNA: TGTGCCAGTAGGGGGACAGACCAAGAGACCCAGTACTTC. Its translation: CASRGTDQETQYF.

This sequence joins TRBV7-3 and TRBJ1-1; TRBD1 might be the D (5 bases). The V end lost 5 bases, the J end lost 0 bases, and 19 bases lay between the germline ends. The length of the CDR3 is 17 residues. The V gene's germline CDR1 is SGHTA and CDR2 FQGTGA. The chain's CDR3 is CASSLHGLMDMNTEAFF. The CDR3 DNA follows: TGTGCCAGCAGCCTACATGGTCTAATGGACATGAACACTGAAGCTTTCTTT.

The DNA of the CDR3 is TGTGCCAGCAGCTTAGGGGTCGGGGGGCACCTCACAGATACGCAGTATTTT. Its translation is CASSLGVGGHLTDTQYF. The chain has TRBV7-2 and TRBJ2-3; a possible D gene is TRBD2 (7 bases). This CDR3 spans 17 amino acids. Per germline, CDR1 SGHTA and CDR2 FQGNSA. Between the trimmed V and J ends, which lost 1 base and 2 bases, there was a span of 16 bases.

The table lists this clone with a count of one. The chain carries TRBV29-1 and TRBJ1-1; TRBD1 matches at 9 bases. The CDR3 contains 13 residues. With 5 bases clipped from V and 1 base from J, the junction kept 2 bases outside the gene matches. Germline CDR1 reads SQVTM; CDR2 reads ANQGSEA. The CDR3 here is CSVKQGANTEAFF. The CDR3 nucleotides are TGCAGCGTTAAACAGGGGGCGAACACTGAAGCTTTCTTT.

This chain uses TRBV5-1 with TRBJ1-4; tentatively, D is TRBD1 (6 bases). Trimming took off 0 bases at V and 0 bases at J, with 18 bases between the two ends. The CDR3 loop spans 19 amino acids. Germline assignment: CDR1 SGHRS and CDR2 YFSETQ. The CDR3 DNA follows: TGCGCCAGCAGCTTGGCGAAGTCAAACAGGGTCACAACTAATGAAAAACTGTTTTTT. Its translation: CASSLAKSNRVTTNEKLFF.

The rearrangement joins TRBV7-2 to TRBJ1-2, with 10 bases that match TRBD1. J was trimmed by 3 bases and V by 5 bases; bases with no gene match: 9. Germline V gene data show CDR1 as SGHTA and CDR2 as FQGNSA. CDR3 length equals 16 residues. CDR3 region: CASSMTGTGVHYGYTF. The DNA of the CDR3 is TGTGCCAGCAGCATGACCGGGACAGGGGTTCACTATGGCTACACCTTC.

For the CDR3, the DNA is TGTGCCTGGAGTCCTCCCCCCACAGGGGGCTATTTAACCGGGGAGCTGTTTTTT. It is translated as CAWSPPPTGGYLTGELFF. The chain employs TRBV30 and TRBJ2-2; 9 nucleotides agree with TRBD1. Per the germline V gene, CDR1 is GTSNPN and CDR2 is SVGIG (reference sequence). Trimming cost V 2 bases and J 5 bases; bases outside gene matches: 15. The CDR3 length is 18 residues.

The chain is built from TRBV19 and TRBJ1-1; D remains ambiguous. Germline V CDR1 and CDR2: LNHDA, SQIVND (reference sequence). The CDR3 sequence is 19 residues long. The germline V and J ends were trimmed by 1 base and 1 base, with 22 bases remaining between them. The CDR3 loop reads CASSIVEFATARGNTEAFF. The CDR3 DNA reads TGTGCCAGTAGTATAGTTGAATTCGCGACGGCTAGAGGGAACACTGAAGCTTTCTTT.

The chain uses TRBV9 and TRBJ2-3; possibly TRBD2 for D (6 bases). This CDR3 comprises 13 residues. Trimming took 0 bases from V and 8 from J, leaving 10 bases between them. The germline V gene has CDR1 SGDLS and CDR2 YYNGEE. The CDR3 DNA follows: TGTGCCAGCAGCGTAGGAATGGGGGGTACGCAGTATTTT. Protein sequence: CASSVGMGGTQYF.

The chain uses TRBV11-2 and TRBJ2-7, with 8 bases matching TRBD2. The germline CDR1 and CDR2 sequences are SGHAT and FQNNGV. The CDR3 extends over 12 amino acids. V was clipped by 2 bases and J by 9 bases; unmatched bases: 3. The CDR3 sequence is CASSLSAGGQYF. The CDR3, as DNA: TGTGCCAGCAGCTTATCCGCGGGGGGGCAGTACTTC.

CDR3 sequence: CASSRDRRPYQPQHF. In DNA form, the CDR3 reads TGTGCCAGCAGTCGGGACAGGAGGCCTTATCAGCCCCAGCATTTT. This chain joins TRBV6-5 and TRBJ1-5; 8 bases match TRBD1. The CDR3 sequence is 15 residues long. Per germline, CDR1 MNHEY and CDR2 SVGAGI. V dropped 5 bases and J dropped 5; count of bases not matched to a gene: 8.

A word on this clone: A read error may produce the germline difference seen at one junction end. V usage is TRBV7-7 and J usage is TRBJ2-5; D may be TRBD1 (6 bases). Germline CDR1 reads SSHAT; CDR2 reads FNYEAQ (reference sequence). CDR3 length equals 13 residues. The DNA of the CDR3 is TGTGCTAGCAGCCCAGGGGCTGGAAGGACCCAGTACTTC. Amino acid sequence: CASSPGAGRTQYF.

The V and J genes are TRBV9 and TRBJ1-2; perhaps TRBD1 as D (6 bases). The germline V gene has CDR1 SGDLS and CDR2 YYNGEE. V was shortened by 5 bases and J by 4 bases, with 15 bases between the two germline ends. The CDR3 loop spans 14 amino acids. DNA for the CDR3: TGTGCCAGCAGTGGACAGCCAAACCTCTATGGCTACACCTTC. Translation: CASSGQPNLYGYTF.

The V call is TRBV6-1, the J call TRBJ1-5; TRBD1 is a possible D gene (6 bases). Germline V gene data show CDR1 as MNHNS and CDR2 as SASEGT. CDR3 length: 14 residues. Between the trimmed V and J ends, which lost 5 bases and 1 base, there was a span of 9 bases. The CDR3 sequence: CASSTGLSNQPQHF. For the CDR3, the DNA is TGTGCCAGCAGTACAGGGTTGAGCAATCAGCCCCAGCATTTT.

A single count supports this clone. V gene TRBV28 combines with J gene TRBJ1-3; D is undetermined. The CDR3 is 14 residues long. Trimming removed 3 bases from V and 1 base from J, with 7 bases in between. Germline assignment: CDR1 MDHEN and CDR2 SYDVKM. CDR3 coding DNA: TGTGCCAGCAGTTTTATAGTTTCTGGAAACACCATATATTTT. Translation: CASSFIVSGNTIYF. The full variable domain, its missing parts supplied by reference TRBV28 and TRBJ1-3, is DVKVTQSSRYLVKRTGEKVFLECVQDMDHENMFWYRQDPGLGLRLIYFSYDVKMKEKGDIPEGYSVSREKKERFSLILESASTNQTSMYLCASSFIVSGNTIYFGEGSWLTVV.

The V call is TRBV5-1, the J call TRBJ2-7, with D tentatively TRBD2 (5 bases). The germline V and J ends were trimmed by 0 bases and 3 bases, with 10 bases remaining between them. The CDR3 is 14 residues long. Germline loops: CDR1 SGHRS, CDR2 YFSETQ. This CDR3 is CASSLDHGLYEQYF. As DNA, the CDR3 is TGCGCCAGCAGCTTGGACCACGGACTCTACGAGCAGTACTTC.

V and J are TRBV7-9 and TRBJ2-1, with 8 bases that match TRBD1. V dropped 3 bases and J dropped 9; count of bases not matched to a gene: 16. There are 17 residues in the CDR3. Germline values: CDR1 SEHNR, CDR2 FQNEAQ (reference sequence). CDR3 in amino acids: CASSFLGRTGFTAEQFF. The CDR3 nucleotides read TGTGCCAGCAGCTTCCTCGGTCGGACAGGGTTTACTGCTGAGCAGTTCTTC.

J is TRBJ1-1 and V is TRBV4-3; 10 bases match TRBD1. CDR1 is LGHNA, CDR2 YSLEER, per germline. The CDR3 consists of 13 residues. J was trimmed by 7 bases and V by 1 base; bases with no gene match: 0. CDR3: CASSQGTGGEAFF. The CDR3 coding sequence is TGCGCCAGCAGCCAAGGGACAGGGGGTGAAGCTTTCTTT.

The gene calls are TRBV7-8 and TRBJ2-2; D perhaps matches TRBD1 (6 bases). CDR1 is SGHVS and CDR2 is FQNEAQ in the germline V gene. This CDR3 comprises 18 residues. V shed 5 bases and J shed 2 bases, with 21 bases lying between them. The DNA for the CDR3 is TGTGCCAGCAGCGCAATACCGGGACACCCAGGCAACACCGGGGAGCTGTTTTTT. Protein product: CASSAIPGHPGNTGELFF.